Sequencing of this T cell receptor (beta chain) was carried out in a study of blood T cell repertoires in COVID-19. Whole-study context: Acute and convalescent COVID-19 specimens originated in the United States, Italy and Spain.

How the authors handled the data: Reference gene primer amplification yielded estimated nucleated cell counts. Clones were read by immunoSEQ multiplex PCR, and TCRdb kept only the in-frame ones, dropping some. D and trimming were read from the DNA, whereas the V and J calls and clone size are those reported in that table. This table holds about 210,000 clones, 82% found once. Trimming cost V 4 bases and J 7 bases, with 16 bases left between them. This CDR3 region has 15 residues. Germline-derived CDR1 and CDR2 are KGHDR and SFDVKD. This chain connects TRBV24-1 to TRBJ1-5; D possibly corresponds to TRBD1 (6 bases). The origin of this receptor is a woman in her 70s with COVID-19, enrolled during active disease. The sequenced sample consisted of peripheral blood. CDR3 nucleotide sequence: TGTGCCACCAGTGACCCAAGGGGGTCAGGACAGCCCCAGCATTTT. Translating gives CATSDPRGSGQPQHF.